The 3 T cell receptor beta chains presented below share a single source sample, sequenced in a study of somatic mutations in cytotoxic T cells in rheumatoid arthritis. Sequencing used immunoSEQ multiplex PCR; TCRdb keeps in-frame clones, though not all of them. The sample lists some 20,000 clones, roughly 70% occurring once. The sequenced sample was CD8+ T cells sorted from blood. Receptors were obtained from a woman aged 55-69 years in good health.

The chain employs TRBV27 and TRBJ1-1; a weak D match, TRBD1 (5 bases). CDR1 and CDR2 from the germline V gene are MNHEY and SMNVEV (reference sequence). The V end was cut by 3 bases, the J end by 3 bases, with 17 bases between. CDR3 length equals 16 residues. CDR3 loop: CASSLVSGPFHTEAFF. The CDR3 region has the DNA TGTGCCAGCAGTTTGGTGTCAGGGCCGTTTCACACTGAAGCTTTCTTT.

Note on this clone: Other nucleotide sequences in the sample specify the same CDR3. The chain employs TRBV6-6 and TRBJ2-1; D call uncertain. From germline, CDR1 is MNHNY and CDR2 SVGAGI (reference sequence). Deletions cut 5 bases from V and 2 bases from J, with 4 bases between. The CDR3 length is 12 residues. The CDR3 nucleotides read TGTGCCAGCAGTCGGCCCTACAATGAGCAGTTCTTC. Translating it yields CASSRPYNEQFF.

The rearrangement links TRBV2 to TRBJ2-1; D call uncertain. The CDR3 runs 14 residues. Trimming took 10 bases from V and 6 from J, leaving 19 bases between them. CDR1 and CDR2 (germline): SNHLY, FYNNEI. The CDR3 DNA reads TGTGCCACCCTCTTTGGGGTCCCGACCAATGAGCAGTTCTTC. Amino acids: CATLFGVPTNEQFF.